This passage covers 21 T cell receptor beta chains from one sample sequenced in a study of T cell responses to AZD1222 COVID-19 vaccine. Produced via immunoSEQ multiplex PCR; TCRdb's table is partial and in-frame only. The data hold over 150,000 clones, with roughly nine tenths observed a single time. The sequenced sample was peripheral blood, obtained on day 0 of AZD1222 vaccination. These TCRs come from an adult in good health.

The J gene is TRBJ1-1, the V gene TRBV18; weak D call: TRBD1 (5 bases). Germline loops: CDR1 KGHSH, CDR2 LQKENI. Trimming shortened V by 4 bases and J by 1 base, and 10 bases separated the two germline ends. The CDR3 runs 14 residues. The CDR3 protein is CASSLPQGNTEAFF. Here the CDR3 DNA reads TGTGCCAGCTCACTCCCGCAGGGGAACACTGAAGCTTTCTTT.

The V call is TRBV11-1, the J call TRBJ2-1; TRBD2 might be the D (6 bases). The V end lost 6 bases, the J end lost 5 bases, and 8 bases lay between the germline ends. CDR3 length: 12 amino acids. Germline V gene data show CDR1 as SGHAT and CDR2 as FQDESV (reference sequence). The DNA for the CDR3 is TGTGCCAGCAGTCGCGGGGACAATGAGCAGTTCTTC. This encodes CASSRGDNEQFF.

V and J are TRBV4-3 and TRBJ1-1; D may be TRBD1 (6 bases). The V end lost 0 bases, the J end lost 5 bases, and 13 bases lay between the germline ends. CDR3 length: 15 amino acids. Looked up from germline, CDR1 is LGHNA and CDR2 is YSLEER. Here the CDR3 reads CASSQDTQGGTEAFF. Here the CDR3 DNA reads TGCGCCAGCAGCCAAGATACACAGGGTGGGACTGAAGCTTTCTTT.

V and J are TRBV19 and TRBJ1-1; no reliable D call. Deletions cut 3 bases from V and 11 bases from J, with 13 bases between. CDR1 is LNHDA and CDR2 is SQIVND in the germline V gene (reference sequence). The CDR3 extends over 12 amino acids. The DNA of the CDR3 is TGTGCCAGTAGTATGAACGGAGAAAGGGCTTTCTTT. Translated: CASSMNGERAFF.

This chain uses TRBV11-2 with TRBJ2-7; the match to TRBD2 covers 12 bases. CDR3 length: 18 amino acids. V shed 1 base, J shed 3 bases, and the junction held 10 bases outside the gene matches. The germline gives CDR1 SGHAT, CDR2 FQNNGV. CDR3 sequence reads: CASSLAASGGAFHYEQYF. The CDR3 DNA reads TGTGCCAGCAGCTTAGCGGCTAGCGGGGGGGCATTTCACTACGAGCAGTACTTC.

This sequence joins TRBV6-2 or TRBV6-3 and TRBJ2-5; the match to TRBD2 covers 14 bases. The length of the CDR3 is 21 residues. Germline V gives CDR1 MNHEY, CDR2 SVGEGT. Trimming removed 5 bases from V and 5 bases from J; junction bases left unmatched: 22. The CDR3 spells CASSQPPRLAGGRKSGETQYF. DNA of the CDR3: TGTGCCAGCAGTCAGCCCCCTCGACTAGCGGGGGGGCGGAAGTCCGGCGAGACCCAGTACTTC.

Of note for this clone: At one end, the junction sequence differs from germline, possibly due to a read error. The chain joins TRBV6-6 to TRBJ2-1; possibly TRBD2 for D (5 bases). The CDR3 consists of 12 residues. Germline-derived CDR1 and CDR2 are MNHNY and SVGAGI (reference sequence). The CDR3 is CASRPSEGEKFF. CDR3 nucleotides: TGTGCCAGCAGACCCTCCGAGGGTGAGAAGTTCTTC.

The J gene is TRBJ1-4, the V gene TRBV5-4; D possibly corresponds to TRBD1 (6 bases). The CDR3 runs to 13 residues. V lost 10 bases to trimming and J lost 6 bases, with 16 bases between them. CDR1 is SGHNT, CDR2 YYREEE, per germline (reference sequence). CDR3 in DNA: TGTGCCGCCTGGGGGGGCTGGGATGAAAAACTGTTTTTT. Encoded protein: CAAWGGWDEKLFF.

The genes are TRBV4-3 and TRBJ2-1, with 10 bases that match TRBD2. Germline V CDR1 and CDR2: LGHNA, YSLEER. The CDR3 consists of 16 residues. Losses at the gene ends were 0 bases for V and 8 bases for J; bases not matched to a gene: 7. In nucleotides, the CDR3 is TGCGCCAGCAGCCAAGACGGTTCTAGCGGGGGCGATGAGCAGTTCTTC. Protein product: CASSQDGSSGGDEQFF.

This clone appeared once. This chain joins TRBV15 and TRBJ2-1; D is unclear. Germline loops: CDR1 LNHNV, CDR2 YYDKDF (reference sequence). Trimming took off 8 bases at V and 6 bases at J, with 26 bases between the two ends. CDR3 length equals 17 residues. In DNA, the CDR3 is TGTGCCACCTCCCAGAGCATCGGATTGAATTTCGGCAATGAGCAGTTCTTC. This gives the protein CATSQSIGLNFGNEQFF.

The chain couples TRBV5-1 to TRBJ1-4; D might be TRBD1 (5 bases). The germline V gene has CDR1 SGHRS and CDR2 YFSETQ. The CDR3 loop spans 16 amino acids. V was cut by 0 bases and J by 4 bases, with 13 bases left in between. The CDR3: CASSLAPQGGNEKLFF. The CDR3 bases are TGCGCCAGCAGCTTGGCCCCGCAGGGTGGTAATGAAAAACTGTTTTTT.

The rearrangement joins TRBV25-1 to TRBJ1-1; 8 bases align to TRBD1. The V segment lost 2 bases and the J segment 2 bases; nucleotides outside the gene matches: 1. The length of the CDR3 is 14 residues. Germline-derived CDR1 and CDR2 are MGHDK and SYGVNS. CDR3 residues: CASSETGGNTEAFF. The CDR3 bases are TGTGCCAGCAGTGAAACAGGGGGTAACACTGAAGCTTTCTTT.

This chain uses TRBV12-3 or TRBV12-4 with TRBJ1-2; a possible D gene is TRBD1 (6 bases). Trimming cost V 6 bases and J 3 bases, with 11 bases left between them. The CDR3 sequence is 13 residues long. The CDR3 here is CASSLRGDYGYTF. In DNA form, the CDR3 reads TGTGCCAGCAGCCTCAGGGGCGACTATGGCTACACCTTC.

V and J are TRBV5-1 and TRBJ2-5; perhaps TRBD2 as D (5 bases). V was clipped by 0 bases and J by 5 bases, with 11 bases between them. The germline gives CDR1 SGHRS, CDR2 YFSETQ. The CDR3 has 14 residues. CDR3 loop: CASSLVGRRETQYF. CDR3 bases: TGCGCCAGCAGCTTGGTGGGCCGGAGGGAGACCCAGTACTTC.

Worth noting for this clone: At the DNA level, this CDR3 is encoded by other sequences in the same sample as well. This sequence joins TRBV5-4 and TRBJ2-5; 12 positions agree with TRBD2. This CDR3 spans 14 amino acids. Per germline, CDR1 SGHNT and CDR2 YYREEE (reference sequence). V trimming: 4 bases; J trimming: 4 bases; junction bases outside the gene matches: 2. The CDR3: CASSPGLAGETQYF. For the CDR3, the DNA is TGTGCCAGCAGCCCGGGACTAGCGGGAGAGACCCAGTACTTC.

This clone was observed a single time. The rearrangement links TRBV12-3 or TRBV12-4 to TRBJ2-5; possibly TRBD1 for D (5 bases). Trimming cost V 6 bases and J 7 bases, with 12 bases left between them. The CDR3 covers 12 residues. The CDR3, as DNA: TGTGCCAGCAGACCAGGGTTGGGGACCCAGTACTTC. Protein: CASRPGLGTQYF.

The chain joins TRBV7-6 to TRBJ2-1; 10 nucleotides match TRBD1. This CDR3 has 16 amino acids. The germline gives CDR1 SGHVS, CDR2 FNYEAQ. V dropped 0 bases and J dropped 7; count of bases not matched to a gene: 6. In nucleotides, the CDR3 is TGTGCCAGCAGCTTAGCGCTGGGACAGGGGAGAAATGAGCAGTTCTTC. Amino acid sequence: CASSLALGQGRNEQFF.

This clone was observed once. V gene TRBV11-2 combines with J gene TRBJ1-5, with 7 bases lining up with TRBD1. V shed 10 bases, J shed 3 bases, and the junction held 3 bases outside the gene matches. Germline V gene data show CDR1 as SGHAT and CDR2 as FQNNGV. The CDR3 is 12 residues long. CDR3 sequence: CATGQNNQPQHF. As DNA, the CDR3 is TGTGCCACGGGACAGAACAATCAGCCCCAGCATTTT.

The chain has TRBV13 and TRBJ1-3; a possible D gene is TRBD1 (6 bases). The CDR3 consists of 15 residues. Germline CDR1 reads PRHDT; CDR2 reads FYEKMQ (reference sequence). V dropped 6 bases and J dropped 0 bases, with 12 bases sitting between them. The CDR3 here is CASSHTGYSGNTIYF. The DNA for the CDR3 is TGTGCCAGCAGTCATACAGGGTACTCTGGAAACACCATATATTTT.

This rearrangement joins TRBV3-1 (or the pseudogene TRBV3-2) to TRBJ1-1; D perhaps matches TRBD1 (5 bases). Germline loops: CDR1 LGHDT, CDR2 YNNKEL (reference sequence). Deletions cut 4 bases from V and 10 bases from J, with 13 bases between. This CDR3 is built from 12 residues. The CDR3 is CASSLPGGAAFF. CDR3 DNA sequence: TGTGCCAGCAGCCTCCCGGGTGGGGCAGCTTTCTTT.

This chain connects TRBV3-1 (or the pseudogene TRBV3-2) to TRBJ2-1; 7 bases map to TRBD2. This CDR3 has 13 residues. Germline CDR1 LGHDT, CDR2 YNNKEL (reference sequence). J was trimmed by 10 bases and V by 0 bases; bases with no gene match: 3. Here the CDR3 reads CASSQEGGLEQFF. CDR3 nucleotides: TGTGCCAGCAGCCAAGAGGGGGGACTAGAGCAGTTCTTC.